This TCR beta chain comes out of a study of T cell changes during pregnancy in multiple sclerosis. Between the trimmed V and J ends, which lost 3 bases and 6 bases, there was a span of 15 bases. Germline V gene sequence: CDR1 MNHEY, CDR2 SVGAGI. This CDR3 is built from 15 residues. The table came from immunoSEQ multiplex PCR; TCRdb's copy has only in-frame clones and leaves some out. The repertoire consists of 45,000 to 60,000 clones, with roughly 91% occurring once and the leading ten covering roughly 0.6%. The receptor was isolated from a female donor in good health, enrolled as a control in a pregnancy study. The chain recombines TRBV6-5 with TRBJ1-5; perhaps TRBD1 as D (5 bases). The sequencing used CD4+ T cells from peripheral blood mononuclear cells, collected after pregnancy. The CDR3 bases are TGTGCCAGCAGTTATGGGGCAGCCCTTGGTCAGCCCCAGCATTTT. Encoded protein: CASSYGAALGQPQHF.